One and the same sample provided the 3 T cell receptor beta chains below, sequenced in a study of blood T cell repertoires in COVID-19 (TCRdb year 2020). The method behind the library was the immunoSEQ multiplex PCR assay. TCRdb retrieved this table from immuneACCESS and kept in-frame rearrangements only. Not all clones are present; in checked studies, unresolved V genes account for under half, and no reason is known for the remainder. The sample table contains 300,000 to 350,000 clones; only one count was recorded for roughly 87% of them. The top ten hold 1% of the sample. The sample comprised PBMCs or T cells enriched from blood (not recorded which). Receptors originate from a young woman who had recovered from COVID-19.

The chain joins TRBV5-6 to TRBJ1-2; D unclear. The V end was cut by 0 bases, the J end by 2 bases, with 11 bases between. Germline lookup yields CDR1 SGHDT and CDR2 YYEEEE. The CDR3 has 15 residues. The CDR3 bases are TGTGCCAGCAGCTTGGGACAACGCCAGAACTATGGCTACACCTTC. Encoded protein: CASSLGQRQNYGYTF.

V is TRBV4-3 and J is TRBJ2-1; 10 nucleotides match TRBD1. The germline V gene has CDR1 LGHNA and CDR2 YSLEER. V was clipped by 4 bases and J by 6 bases; unmatched bases: 6. The CDR3 is made up of 15 amino acids. CDR3 nucleotides: TGCGCCAGCAGCCCGGGACAGGGGATAACCAATGAGCAGTTCTTC. As protein: CASSPGQGITNEQFF.

The gene calls are TRBV15 and TRBJ2-3, with TRBD1 matching over 8 bases. V shed 5 bases and J 9 bases; nucleotides not matched to a gene: 7. Looked up from germline, CDR1 is LNHNV and CDR2 is YYDKDF (reference sequence). The CDR3 length is 13 residues. This CDR3 is CATSDRGSGTQYF. The DNA of the CDR3 is TGTGCCACCAGCGACAGGGGATCAGGAACGCAGTATTTT.